The clone carrying this T cell receptor beta chain was observed many times. Its specificity is unknown. Every one of the donors was a healthy Caucasian. Unique molecular identifiers were present on the cDNA, and a universal primer site came from template switching. From the 5' RACE reads, TCRdb called clonotypes with MiXCR, one entry per CDR3 protein. The sample consists of around 100,000 distinct CDR3 sequences, under 7% of them appearing once. This sample is part of a study of identical twins. V dropped 0 bases and J dropped 0; count of bases not matched to a gene: 6. Germline V gives CDR1 DFQATT, CDR2 SNEGSKA (reference sequence). The CDR3 loop spans 16 amino acids. Findings and caveats of the study: For cord blood, abundant beta clonotypes had fewer insertions, unlike memory repertoires, which showed none. Diverse VJ usage suggested most zero-insertion clonotypes were not invariant T cells.

The receptor was derived from a woman between 50 and 59 years old in good health. The chain combines TRBV20-1 with TRBJ2-3, with TRBD1 identical over 7 bases. The specimen sequenced was memory T cells sorted from blood. This CDR3 is CSAREPKGGSTDTQYF. The CDR3 region has the DNA TGCAGTGCTAGAGAGCCCAAAGGGGGCAGCACAGATACGCAGTATTTT.